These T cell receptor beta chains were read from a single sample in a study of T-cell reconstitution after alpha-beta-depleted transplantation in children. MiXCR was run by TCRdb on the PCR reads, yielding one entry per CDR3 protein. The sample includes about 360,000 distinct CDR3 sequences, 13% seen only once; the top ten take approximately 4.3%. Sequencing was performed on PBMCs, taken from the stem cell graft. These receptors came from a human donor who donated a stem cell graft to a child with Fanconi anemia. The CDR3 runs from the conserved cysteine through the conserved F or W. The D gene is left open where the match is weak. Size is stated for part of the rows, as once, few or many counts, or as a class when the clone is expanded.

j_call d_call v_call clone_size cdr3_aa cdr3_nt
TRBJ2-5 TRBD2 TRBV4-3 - CASSQVWSSGGEGETQYF TGCGCCAGCAGCCAAGTGTGGAGTAGCGGGGGGGAAGGAGAGACCCAGTACTTC
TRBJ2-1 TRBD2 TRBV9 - CASSARTSGGYEQFF TGTGCCAGCAGCGCCCGGACTAGCGGGGGGTATGAGCAGTTCTTC
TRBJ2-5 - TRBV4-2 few CASSQDLGWQETQYF TGTGCCAGCAGCCAAGATCTGGGGTGGCAAGAGACCCAGTACTTC
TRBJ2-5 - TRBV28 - CASNGRGGYQETQYF TGTGCCAGCAATGGCAGGGGGGGGTACCAAGAGACCCAGTACTTC
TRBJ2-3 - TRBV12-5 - CASSQGGPDTQYF TGTGCTAGTAGTCAGGGGGGCCCAGATACGCAGTATTTT
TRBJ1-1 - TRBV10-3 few CATTTAVNTEAFF TGTGCCACCACCACAGCGGTGAACACTGAAGCTTTCTTT
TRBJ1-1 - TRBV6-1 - CASSPGGVATEAFF TGTGCCAGCAGTCCCGGGGGGGTGGCCACTGAAGCTTTCTTT
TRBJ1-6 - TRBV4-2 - CASSQDWQGPMGDSPLHF TGTGCCAGCAGCCAAGATTGGCAGGGCCCTATGGGGGATTCACCCCTCCACTTT
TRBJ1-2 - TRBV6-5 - CASGAASGYTF TGTGCCAGCGGAGCGGCCTCTGGCTACACCTTC
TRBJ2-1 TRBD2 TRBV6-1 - CASRPMGRGVYNEQFF TGTGCCAGCAGGCCTATGGGGCGGGGGGTGTACAATGAGCAGTTCTTC
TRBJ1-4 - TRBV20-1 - CSAREGPYEKLFF TGCAGTGCTAGAGAGGGACCTTATGAAAAACTGTTTTTT
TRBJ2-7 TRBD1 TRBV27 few CASSLTGRGSSYEQYF TGTGCCAGCAGTTTAACTGGCAGGGGGAGCTCCTACGAGCAGTACTTC
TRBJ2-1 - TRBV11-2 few CASSLMRIVNEQFF TGTGCCAGCAGCCTAATGCGGATCGTCAATGAGCAGTTCTTC
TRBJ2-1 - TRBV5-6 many CASSLAPGEDYNEQFF TGTGCCAGCAGCTTGGCCCCAGGGGAGGACTACAATGAGCAGTTCTTC
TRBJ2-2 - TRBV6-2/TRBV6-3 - CASSRSTGLNTGELFF TGTGCCAGCAGTCGATCGACAGGCCTGAACACCGGGGAGCTGTTTTTT
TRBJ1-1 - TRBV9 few CASSVGGTGTEAFF TGTGCCAGCAGCGTAGGGGGCACAGGGACTGAAGCTTTCTTT
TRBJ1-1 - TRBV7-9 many CASSLAPLGLNTEAFF TGTGCCAGCAGCTTAGCCCCGCTGGGTTTGAACACTGAAGCTTTCTTT
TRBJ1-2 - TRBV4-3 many CASSPSWAAVDYGYTF TGCGCCAGCAGCCCATCCTGGGCGGCGGTGGACTATGGCTACACCTTC
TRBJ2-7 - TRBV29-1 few CSVSARTGDEQYF TGCAGCGTTTCGGCTCGGACTGGTGACGAGCAGTACTTC
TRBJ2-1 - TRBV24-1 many CATSDPRGDYNEQFF TGTGCCACCAGTGATCCTCGAGGGGATTACAATGAGCAGTTCTTC
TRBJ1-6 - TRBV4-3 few CASSQDAGGESSPLHF TGCGCCAGCAGCCAAGATGCCGGGGGGGAAAGTTCACCCCTCCACTTT
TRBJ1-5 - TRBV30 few CAWSVSRYNQPQHF TGTGCCTGGAGTGTATCCAGATACAATCAGCCCCAGCATTTT
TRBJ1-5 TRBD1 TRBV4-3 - CASSQRDRASNQPQHF TGCGCCAGCAGCCAGAGGGACAGGGCAAGCAATCAGCCCCAGCATTTT
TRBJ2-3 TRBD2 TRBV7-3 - CASSTGLAGTDTQYF TGTGCCAGCAGCACCGGACTAGCGGGCACAGATACGCAGTATTTT
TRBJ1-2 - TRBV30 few CAWSSQETNYGYTF TGTGCCTGGAGTTCACAAGAAACTAACTATGGCTACACCTTC
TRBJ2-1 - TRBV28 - CASSSQPSQPLF TGTGCCAGCAGTTCCCAGCCGTCGCAGCCTCTCTTC
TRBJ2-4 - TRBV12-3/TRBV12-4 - CASSLDGKNIQYF TGTGCCAGCAGTCTGGACGGTAAAAACATTCAGTACTTC
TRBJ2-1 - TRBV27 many CASSLSTVNEQFF TGTGCCAGCAGTTTATCGACTGTAAATGAGCAGTTCTTC
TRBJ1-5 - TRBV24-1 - CATSDTGSHQPQHF TGTGCCACCAGTGACACAGGGAGCCATCAGCCCCAGCATTTT
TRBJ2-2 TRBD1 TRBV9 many CASGSPGGNTGELFF TGTGCCAGCGGCAGCCCAGGGGGGAACACCGGGGAGCTGTTTTTT
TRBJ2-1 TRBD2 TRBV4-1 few CASRSTGTSGYNEQFF TGCGCCAGCAGGTCGACCGGGACTAGCGGTTACAATGAGCAGTTCTTC
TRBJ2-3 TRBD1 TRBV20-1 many CSARPYGGQGSSEGTDTQYF TGCAGTGCTAGACCCTACGGGGGACAGGGGTCCTCGGAGGGCACAGATACGCAGTATTTT
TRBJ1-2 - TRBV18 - CASSDSRVYGYTF TGTGCCAGCTCGGACAGCCGCGTCTATGGCTACACCTTC
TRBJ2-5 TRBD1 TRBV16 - CASSQDGQGTETQYF TGTGCCAGCAGCCAGGACGGACAGGGAACAGAGACCCAGTACTTC
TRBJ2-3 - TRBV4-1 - CASSRLPTSTDTQYF TGCGCCAGCAGCCGACTACCAACTAGCACAGATACGCAGTATTTT
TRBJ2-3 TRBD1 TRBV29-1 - CSVEDPTGGTDTQYF TGCAGCGTTGAAGATCCGACAGGGGGAACAGATACGCAGTATTTT
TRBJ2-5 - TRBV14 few CASSQYVRETQYF TGTGCCAGCAGCCAATACGTCCGGGAGACCCAGTACTTC
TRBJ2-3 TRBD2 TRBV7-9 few CASSLVSSGGDTQYF TGTGCCAGCAGCTTAGTATCGTCGGGGGGTGATACGCAGTATTTT
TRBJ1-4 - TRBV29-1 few CSVIDKTGTGRRKLFF TGCAGCGTTATAGACAAAACCGGGACTGGGCGCCGAAAACTGTTTTTT
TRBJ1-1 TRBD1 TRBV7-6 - CASSLGPGQLNTEAFF TGTGCCAGCAGCTTAGGGCCGGGACAGCTGAACACTGAAGCTTTCTTT